The text below deals with one T cell receptor beta chain. What it binds is unknown. The PCR had 60 Vbeta and 13 Jbeta primers. The repertoire was sequenced with immunoSEQ multiplex PCR; TCRdb's copy has only in-frame clones and lacks some. In the table there are 100,000 or so clones, 85% of which are singletons. The data are from a study of cytomegalovirus exposure and HLA in healthy donors. Study-level background: As released early, the data held 80 million to 90 million unique TCRs from HLA-typed donors.

Germline V gene lookup returns CDR1 SGHVS and CDR2 FQNEAQ. V was clipped by 5 bases and J by 2 bases, with 12 bases between them. This CDR3 region has 14 residues. Whole-study findings and limits: Presence/absence analyses supposed approximately even sequencing depth among donors. It was shown in a later analysis that HLA-associated TCR beta chains were more clonally expanded than other, equally common chains. The CMV antigen specificity of three CMV-associated chains was confirmed through in vitro analysis.

V is TRBV7-8 and J is TRBJ1-2, with a possible D match to TRBD1 (5 bases). The clonotype originates from a man aged 30-40 years in good health and CMV-seronegative. The sample taken for sequencing was PBMCs. CDR3: CASSRIGGNYGYTF. The CDR3 region has the DNA TGTGCCAGCAGCCGTATCGGGGGGAACTATGGCTACACCTTC.